This TCR beta chain comes out of a study of T cells in Graves' hyperthyroidism and ophthalmopathy. Overall study: Peripheral blood was drawn at first diagnosis, prior to all treatment.

Newly diagnosed hyperthyroidism, duration under 2 months, in patients aged 18 to 65. Diagnosis relied on clinical symptoms, serum thyroxine and TRAb, thyroid ultrasound and orbital computed tomography. Study results and caveats: The model foresaw ophthalmopathy a median around 6.8 months prior to onset.

The V gene lost 4 bases and the J gene lost 0 bases, with 27 bases spanning the gap. CDR3 length: 20 residues. CDR1 is SGHRS and CDR2 is YFSETQ in the germline V gene. This clonotype has more than one count but fewer than ten. Its antigen is not identified. Template material for amplifying TCR beta CDR3 regions consisted of RNA transcripts. Carried out on the TCR CDR3, a first-round RT-PCR used the HTBI primer set. MiXCR, applied by TCRdb to the multiplex PCR reads, yields one record per CDR3 protein. Counted here are hundreds of thousands of distinct CDR3 sequences, 15% to 17% occurring once; the ten biggest clones make up around an eighth.

Material for sequencing was blood. The origin of this receptor is a woman between 18 and 29 years old with Graves' hyperthyroidism. The genes are TRBV5-1 and TRBJ2-3; no clear D gene. The CDR3 region has the DNA TGCGCCAGCAGCCCTCTTTTTGCCAGCAGCTTGTTACCTAGCACAGATACGCAGTATTTT. This gives the protein CASSPLFASSLLPSTDTQYF.